This T cell receptor beta chain was observed in a study of T cells in Graves' hyperthyroidism and ophthalmopathy. As for the study in general: Blood from the periphery was taken at initial diagnosis, before any treatment. General study points: The model predicted ophthalmopathy a median roughly 6.3 months before onset.

On this clonotype itself: The antigen remains unidentified.

V dropped 4 bases and J dropped 4; count of bases not matched to a gene: 12. The CDR3 sequence is 16 residues long. CDR1 is SGHNT and CDR2 is YENEEA in the germline V gene. RNA transcripts served as the template for amplifying TCR beta CDR3 regions. RT-PCR in the first round (using the HTBI primer set) targeted the TCR CDR3. TCRdb called the multiplex PCR reads again in MiXCR, with one record for every CDR3 protein. The profile shows some 490,000 distinct CDR3 sequences, around a fifth of them singletons. Material: blood. The receptor was derived from a woman aged 70-85 years with Graves' ophthalmopathy. The chain recombines TRBV11-3 with TRBJ1-2; TRBD1 aligns across 7 bases. CDR3 in DNA: TGTGCCAGCAGCTCGAGGGAGACAGGGCCCCTCTATGGCTACACCTTC. This codes for CASSSRETGPLYGYTF.